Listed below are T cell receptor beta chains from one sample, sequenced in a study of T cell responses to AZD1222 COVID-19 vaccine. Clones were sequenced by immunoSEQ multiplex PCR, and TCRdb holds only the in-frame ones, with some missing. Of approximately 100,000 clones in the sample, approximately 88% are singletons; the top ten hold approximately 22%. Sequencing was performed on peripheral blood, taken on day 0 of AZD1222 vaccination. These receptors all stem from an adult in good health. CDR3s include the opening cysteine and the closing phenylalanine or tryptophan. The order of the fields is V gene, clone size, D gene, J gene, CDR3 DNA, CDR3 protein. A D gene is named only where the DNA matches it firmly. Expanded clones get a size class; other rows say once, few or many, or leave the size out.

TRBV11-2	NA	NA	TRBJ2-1	TGTGCCAGCAGCTTAGATCGGGGAAATGAGCAGTTCTTC	CASSLDRGNEQFF
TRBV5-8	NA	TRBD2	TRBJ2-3	TGTGCCAGCACCGCCCGGACTAGCGGGAGTTCGGATACGCAGTATTTT	CASTARTSGSSDTQYF
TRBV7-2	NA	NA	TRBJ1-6	TGTGCCAGCAGCCCTCCGGGCCCCAGCTCCTATAATTCACCCCTCCACTTT	CASSPPGPSSYNSPLHF
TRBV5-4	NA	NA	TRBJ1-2	TGTGCCAGCAGCTTGGGGGCACAGGCCTATGGCTACACCTTC	CASSLGAQAYGYTF
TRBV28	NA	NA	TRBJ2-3	TGTGCCAGCACCGAATCGACAACAGATACGCAGTATTTT	CASTESTTDTQYF
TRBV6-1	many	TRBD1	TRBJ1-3	TGTGCCAGCAGTGAGAAAACAGGGGGACGAGGAAACACCATATATTTT	CASSEKTGGRGNTIYF
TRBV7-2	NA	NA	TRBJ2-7	TGTGCCAGCAGCTTAGGGGCCTACGAGCAGTACTTC	CASSLGAYEQYF
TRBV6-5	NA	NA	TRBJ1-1	TGTGCCAGCATAAGGGCTGGGGACACTGAAGCTTTCTTT	CASIRAGDTEAFF
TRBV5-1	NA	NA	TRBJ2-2	TGCGCCAGCACCCTGGATCTCGGGGAGCTGTTTTTT	CASTLDLGELFF
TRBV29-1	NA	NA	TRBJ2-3	TGCAGCGTTGAAGGTCCTAGCACAGATACGCAGTATTTT	CSVEGPSTDTQYF
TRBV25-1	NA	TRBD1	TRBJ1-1	TGTGCCAGCAGTATACAGGGGGACACTGAAGCTTTCTTT	CASSIQGDTEAFF
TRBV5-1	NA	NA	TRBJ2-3	TGCGCCAGCAGCGTGGGGACACCCGATACGCAGTATTTT	CASSVGTPDTQYF
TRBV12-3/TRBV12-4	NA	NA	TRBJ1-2	TGTGCCAGCAGCCTTCGGGGCTACACCTTC	CASSLRGYTF
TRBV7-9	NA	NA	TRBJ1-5	TGTGCCAGCAGCTTAGGATCGGAGCCCCAGCATTTT	CASSLGSEPQHF
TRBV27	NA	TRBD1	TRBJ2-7	TGTGCCAGCAGTTTGCAGGGGTCGACAGGGCCCGAGCAGTACTTC	CASSLQGSTGPEQYF
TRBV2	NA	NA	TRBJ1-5	TGTGCCAGCGACAGAAGCAATCAGCCCCAGCATTTT	CASDRSNQPQHF
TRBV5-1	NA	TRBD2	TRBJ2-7	TGCGCCAGCAGCCCTAACATTTTCCTAGCGGGAGTATCCTACGAGCAGTACTTC	CASSPNIFLAGVSYEQYF
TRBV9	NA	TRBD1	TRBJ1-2	TGTGCCAGCAGTGCTCCAGGGGGCGCGTACTATGGCTACACCTTC	CASSAPGGAYYGYTF
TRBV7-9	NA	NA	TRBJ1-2	TGTGCCAGCAGCTTAGTGGGGCAGGGCCCCAACTATGGCTACACCTTC	CASSLVGQGPNYGYTF
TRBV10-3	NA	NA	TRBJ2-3	TGTGCCATCAGGGGATCTGCAAGGGGGGATACGCAGTATTTT	CAIRGSARGDTQYF
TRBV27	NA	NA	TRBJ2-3	TGTGCCAGCATGGGGACTTACACAGATACGCAGTATTTT	CASMGTYTDTQYF
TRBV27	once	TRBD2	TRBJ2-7	TGTGCCAGCAGCCGGACTAGCGGGACCTACGAGCAGTACTTC	CASSRTSGTYEQYF
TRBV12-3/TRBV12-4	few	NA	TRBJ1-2	TGTGCCAGCAGTGGACCGGGACACTATGGCTACACCTTC	CASSGPGHYGYTF
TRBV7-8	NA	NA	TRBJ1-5	TGTGCCAGCAGCATCAGCAATCAGCCCCAGCATTTT	CASSISNQPQHF
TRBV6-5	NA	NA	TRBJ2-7	TGTGCCAGCAGTTACTCGGGAGGTGGGGAAGGTTGGGAGCAGTACTTC	CASSYSGGGEGWEQYF
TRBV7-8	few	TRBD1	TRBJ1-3	TGTGCCAGCAGCTCTAACAGGGGCTCCTTCTCTGGAAACACCATATATTTT	CASSSNRGSFSGNTIYF
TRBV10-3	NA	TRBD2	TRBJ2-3	TGTGCCATCAGTGAGTCGATGGGACTAGCGGGCTCAGATACGCAGTATTTT	CAISESMGLAGSDTQYF
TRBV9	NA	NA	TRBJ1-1	TGTGCCAGCAGCGTAGACGGGAACACTGAAGCTTTCTTT	CASSVDGNTEAFF
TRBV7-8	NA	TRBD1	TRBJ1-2	TGTGCCAGCAGCTTAGGGACAGGGTATGGCTACACCTTC	CASSLGTGYGYTF
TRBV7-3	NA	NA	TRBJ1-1	TGTGCCAGCAGCCCAGGGCGAGGTACAGTCACTGAAGCTTTCTTT	CASSPGRGTVTEAFF
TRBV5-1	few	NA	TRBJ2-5	TGCGCCAGCAGCTTGGCACGGCAAGAGACCCAGTACTTC	CASSLARQETQYF
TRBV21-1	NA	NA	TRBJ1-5	TGTGCCAGCAGGAAACGCGCCATTGAGCCCCAGCATTTT	CASRKRAIEPQHF
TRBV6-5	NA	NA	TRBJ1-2	TGTGCCAGCAGCGGAAACAGCCTCTATGGCTACACCTTC	CASSGNSLYGYTF
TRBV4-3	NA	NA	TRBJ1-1	TGCGCCAGCAGCCAAGATCAAGGGATCGGCGTAGCTTTCTTT	CASSQDQGIGVAFF
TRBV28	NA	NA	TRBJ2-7	TGTGCCAGCAGTTCATCCTACGAGCAGTACTTC	CASSSSYEQYF
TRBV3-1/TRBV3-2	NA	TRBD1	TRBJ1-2	TGTGCCAGCAGCCAGGTGTCCGGGACAGAAGGCTACACCTTC	CASSQVSGTEGYTF